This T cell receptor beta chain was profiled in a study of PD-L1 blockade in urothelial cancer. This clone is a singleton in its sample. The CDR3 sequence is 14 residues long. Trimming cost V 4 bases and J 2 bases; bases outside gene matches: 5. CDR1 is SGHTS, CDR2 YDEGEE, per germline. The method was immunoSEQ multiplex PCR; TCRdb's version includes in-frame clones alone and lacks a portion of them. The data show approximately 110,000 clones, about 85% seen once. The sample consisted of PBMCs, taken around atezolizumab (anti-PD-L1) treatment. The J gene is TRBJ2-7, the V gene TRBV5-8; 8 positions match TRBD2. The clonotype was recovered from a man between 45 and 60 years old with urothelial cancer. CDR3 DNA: TGTGCCAGCAGCCTTAGCGGGGACACCTACGAGCAGTACTTC. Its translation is CASSLSGDTYEQYF.